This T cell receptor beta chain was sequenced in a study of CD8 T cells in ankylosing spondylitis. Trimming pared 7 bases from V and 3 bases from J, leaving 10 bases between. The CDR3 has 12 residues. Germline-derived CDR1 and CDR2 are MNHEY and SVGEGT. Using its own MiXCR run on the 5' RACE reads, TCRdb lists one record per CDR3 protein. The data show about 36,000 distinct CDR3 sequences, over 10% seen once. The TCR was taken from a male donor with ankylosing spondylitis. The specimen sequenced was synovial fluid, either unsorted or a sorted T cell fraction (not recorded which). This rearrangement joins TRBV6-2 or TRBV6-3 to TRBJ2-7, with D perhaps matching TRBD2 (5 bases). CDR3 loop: CASKRFSYEQYF. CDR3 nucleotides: TGTGCCAGCAAGCGGTTTAGCTACGAGCAGTACTTC.